The rows below give T cell receptor beta chains drawn from one sample of a study of cytomegalovirus exposure and HLA in healthy donors. The table came from immunoSEQ multiplex PCR; TCRdb's copy has only in-frame clones and leaves some out. Of around 150,000 clones in the sample, around three quarters are singletons; the top ten hold 3.1%. The sequenced material came from PBMCs. The receptors originated from a man in his forties in good health and CMV-seronegative. Both conserved end residues are part of each CDR3. The D gene is left open where the match is weak. Rows may omit the clone size; those that give it use once, few, many or a size class.

-,TRBV7-2,-,TRBJ2-2,CASSPTRGTGELFF
-,TRBV28,-,TRBJ2-3,CASSRTPSTDTQYF
-,TRBV6-1,-,TRBJ1-1,CASVLGRRGTEAFF
TRBD2,TRBV10-2,few,TRBJ2-7,CASRAGVWQYF
TRBD1,TRBV6-4,-,TRBJ2-3,CASRETGSGTDTQYF
-,TRBV7-9,-,TRBJ1-4,CASSLGASAGFNEKLFF
TRBD1,TRBV4-3,-,TRBJ2-1,CASSPGTVPSSYNEQFF
-,TRBV5-6,many,TRBJ1-1,CASSGWEGTEAFF
TRBD2,TRBV27,-,TRBJ2-7,CASSLLSGNEQYF
-,TRBV27,-,TRBJ1-2,CASSPGHLYGYTF
-,TRBV4-2,-,TRBJ2-3,CASSHSLRTRSTDTQYF
-,TRBV30,-,TRBJ1-1,CAWSLQGVEAFF
TRBD2,TRBV7-2,once,TRBJ2-7,CASSIQLAGGIYEQYF
-,TRBV29-1,-,TRBJ2-5,CSVLEGGLWQETQYF
TRBD1,TRBV19,few,TRBJ1-2,CASNDRRTGANYGYTF
-,TRBV7-9,few,TRBJ1-4,CASTLGGKLFF
TRBD2,TRBV7-9,few,TRBJ2-2,CAAAASGSNTGELFF
-,TRBV6-1,-,TRBJ1-3,CASSSQKGNTIYF
-,TRBV18,-,TRBJ1-5,CASSLGSDRPQHF
TRBD1,TRBV6-1,-,TRBJ2-7,CASRPTGLTYEQYF
-,TRBV30,-,TRBJ2-5,CAWSDSGLGETQYF
-,TRBV2,-,TRBJ2-7,CASSDGGSYEQYF
-,TRBV29-1,few,TRBJ2-5,CSATVGTQYF
-,TRBV2,-,TRBJ1-1,CASAQMEAFF
TRBD1,TRBV9,-,TRBJ1-2,CASSVEGQGLSGYTF